This record covers a single TCR beta chain. Distinct nucleotide sequences in the sample also encode this CDR3. These data originate in a study of blood T cell repertoires in COVID-19. Study details: From the United States, Italy and Spain came samples of acute and convalescent COVID-19. T cells, B-cell-depleted T cells, or PBMCs supplied cDNA or gDNA.

Original analysis: For nucleated cells, counts were estimated from reference gene primer amplification. Data came from immunoSEQ multiplex PCR; TCRdb stores just in-frame clones and leaves some out. V, J and clone size derive from that table, while D and trimming were established from the DNA sequence. This table has more than 90,000 clones, over 80% appearing once. The germline V and J ends were trimmed by 2 bases and 1 base, with 8 bases remaining between them. This CDR3 comprises 14 residues. Germline V lookup: CDR1 MGHRA, CDR2 YSYEKL. The sequencing sample was made of peripheral blood. The chain has TRBV4-1 and TRBJ1-2; D is unresolved. This clonotype was sampled from a man in his forties or fifties with acute or convalescent COVID-19. The DNA of the CDR3 is TGCGCCAGCAGCCAACTTACAGTTAACTATGGCTACACCTTC. As protein: CASSQLTVNYGYTF.